The clone carrying this T cell receptor (beta chain) was found a few times. The antigen remains undetermined. TCRdb re-analysed the reads in MiXCR, keeping a single row per CDR3 protein. This sample carries approximately 500,000 distinct CDR3 sequences, approximately 16% of them seen once, and the ten largest clones take 20% to 30%. This entry is derived from a study of T cell repertoires in cytomegalovirus infection. Study findings and constraints: The response measured ex vivo was dominated by TCR beta clonotypes (HLA-C-restricted and CMV-specific).

Germline-derived CDR1 and CDR2 are SNHLY and FYNNEI. V shed 8 bases, J shed 6 bases, and the junction held 13 bases outside the gene matches. This CDR3 is built from 15 residues. This receptor was identified in a human donor in good health (CMV status not recorded). Some clones in this sample may be carry-over from other donors' samples. What was sequenced was CD8+ T cells from PBMCs. This chain uses TRBV2 with TRBJ2-1; 7 nucleotides agree with TRBD2. CDR3 sequence (DNA): TGTGCCAGCCGAAACCTGGCGGGAGAGGGCAATGAGCAGTTCTTC. Protein sequence: CASRNLAGEGNEQFF.